One sample yielded the 10 T cell receptor beta chains listed below, sequenced in a study of blood T cell repertoires in COVID-19. The repertoire was sequenced with immunoSEQ multiplex PCR; TCRdb's copy has only in-frame clones and lacks some. The table records about 50,000 clones, 90% to 95% of them present only once. The sample taken for sequencing was peripheral blood. The receptors stem from a woman of 80 years or more with acute or convalescent COVID-19.

The chain is built from TRBV19 and TRBJ1-1; weak D call: TRBD1 (6 bases). CDR3 length equals 15 residues. Germline V CDR1 and CDR2: LNHDA, SQIVND (reference sequence). Between the trimmed V and J ends, which lost 8 bases and 0 bases, there was a span of 16 bases. DNA for the CDR3: TGTGCCAGTGGTTCTAGGACAGCCATGAACACTGAAGCTTTCTTT. Translated: CASGSRTAMNTEAFF.

This clone was recorded only once. V and J are TRBV18 and TRBJ2-7; 9 bases are a match to TRBD2. Germline CDR1 KGHSH, CDR2 LQKENI. J lost 0 bases, V lost 3 bases, and 0 bases had no gene match. The CDR3 covers 14 residues. The CDR3 loop is CASSPSGSSYEQYF. DNA of the CDR3: TGTGCCAGCTCACCTAGCGGGAGCTCCTACGAGCAGTACTTC. The entire variable domain, with the rest obtained from reference TRBV18 and TRBJ2-7, is as follows: NAGVMQNPRHLVRRRGQEARLRCSPMKGHSHVYWYRQLPEEGLKFMVYLQKENIIDESGMPKERFSAEFPKEGPSILRIQQVVRGDSAAYFCASSPSGSSYEQYFGPGTRLTVT.

The rearrangement joins TRBV27 to TRBJ2-4; TRBD1 is a possible D gene (6 bases). V gave up 4 bases and J gave up 3 bases, with 13 bases separating them. This CDR3 spans 15 amino acids. The germline gives CDR1 MNHEY, CDR2 SMNVEV (reference sequence). CDR3 in amino acids: CASSSTGMGKNIQYF. The DNA of the CDR3 is TGTGCCAGCAGTTCCACAGGGATGGGCAAAAACATTCAGTACTTC.

This sequence joins TRBV18 and TRBJ1-2; 8 nucleotides match TRBD1. Losses at the gene ends were 3 bases for V and 3 bases for J; bases not matched to a gene: 0. The CDR3 runs to 13 residues. Germline values: CDR1 KGHSH, CDR2 LQKENI. The CDR3: CASSPDRDYGYTF. As DNA, the CDR3 is TGTGCCAGCTCACCGGACAGGGACTATGGCTACACCTTC.

The chain uses TRBV19 and TRBJ2-5; 10 bases fit TRBD1. The CDR3 is 15 amino acids. V shed 9 bases and J 4 bases; nucleotides not matched to a gene: 11. Per the germline V gene, CDR1 is LNHDA and CDR2 is SQIVND (reference sequence). DNA for the CDR3: TGTGCCAGCCGGGACAGGGGAGGATGGGGAGAGACCCAGTACTTC. It encodes CASRDRGGWGETQYF.

The rearrangement joins TRBV7-9 to TRBJ2-7; 10 nucleotides agree with TRBD1. Germline V CDR1 and CDR2: SEHNR, FQNEAQ (reference sequence). The CDR3 has 14 residues. Trimming took 5 bases from V and 3 from J; bases not matched to a gene: 4. CDR3 protein: CASSPRTGGYEQYF. In DNA form, the CDR3 reads TGTGCCAGCAGCCCGCGGACAGGGGGCTACGAGCAGTACTTC.

The chain links TRBV19 to TRBJ2-7; 7 bases agree with TRBD1. The CDR3 spans 16 residues. Germline trimming cut 3 bases from V and 0 bases from J; bases unmatched to any gene: 8. Looked up from germline, CDR1 is LNHDA and CDR2 is SQIVND (reference sequence). The DNA for the CDR3 is TGTGCCAGTAGTATTTGGGCAGGGGGATTCTCCTACGAGCAGTACTTC. Translated: CASSIWAGGFSYEQYF.

The chain is built from TRBV10-3 and TRBJ1-1; D gene ambiguous. The germline gives CDR1 ENHRY, CDR2 SYGVKD. The length of the CDR3 is 14 residues. The V gene lost 4 bases and the J gene lost 0 bases, with 9 bases spanning the gap. Here the CDR3 DNA reads TGTGCCATCAGTGTGGGTCAGGTGAACACTGAAGCTTTCTTT. Translation: CAISVGQVNTEAFF.

The chain uses TRBV20-1 and TRBJ1-1; D is unclear. CDR1 and CDR2 from the germline V gene are DFQATT and SNEGSKA (reference sequence). Trimming pared 4 bases from V and 11 bases from J, leaving 14 bases between. The CDR3 sequence is 11 residues long. CDR3 in amino acids: CSAIVSGSAFF. CDR3 in DNA: TGCAGTGCTATAGTGTCGGGGTCGGCTTTCTTT.

In DNA, the CDR3 is TGTGCCAGCAGCTCGCCCCAGGGAACGGGAAACACCATATATTTT. Protein sequence: CASSSPQGTGNTIYF. The V and J genes are TRBV7-9 and TRBJ1-3; D possibly corresponds to TRBD1 (5 bases). Germline loops: CDR1 SEHNR, CDR2 FQNEAQ (reference sequence). The V end was cut by 4 bases, the J end by 4 bases, with 14 bases between. The CDR3 totals 15 residues.